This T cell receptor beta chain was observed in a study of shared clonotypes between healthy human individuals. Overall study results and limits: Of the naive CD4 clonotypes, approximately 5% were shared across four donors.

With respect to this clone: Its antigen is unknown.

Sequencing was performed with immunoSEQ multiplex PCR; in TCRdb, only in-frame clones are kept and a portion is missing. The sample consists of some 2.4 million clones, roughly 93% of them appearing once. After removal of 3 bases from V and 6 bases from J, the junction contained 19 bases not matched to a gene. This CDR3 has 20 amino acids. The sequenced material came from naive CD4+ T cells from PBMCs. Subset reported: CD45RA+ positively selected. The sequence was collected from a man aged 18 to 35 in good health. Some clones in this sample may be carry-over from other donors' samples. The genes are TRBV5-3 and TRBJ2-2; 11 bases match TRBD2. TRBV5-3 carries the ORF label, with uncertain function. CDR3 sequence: CARSWGPGTSGPEEPGELFF. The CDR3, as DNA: TGTGCCAGAAGCTGGGGACCCGGGACTAGCGGCCCCGAGGAACCCGGGGAGCTGTTTTTT.